This T cell receptor beta chain appears in the sequencing data of a study of T cell responses to AZD1222 COVID-19 vaccine. Study results and caveats: After two AZD1222 doses, spike-specific TCR breadth and depth rose versus day 0.

A word on this clone: Its target is unknown.

Measured with immunoSEQ multiplex PCR; TCRdb has only the in-frame clones, and not every one. The sample lists over 150,000 clones; around 91% were seen once. J was trimmed by 8 bases and V by 1 base; bases with no gene match: 10. The V gene's germline CDR1 is MNHEY and CDR2 SMNVEV (reference sequence). The CDR3 runs 16 residues. This TCR derives from an adult in good health. The sample was peripheral blood, taken on day 0 of AZD1222 vaccination. This chain connects TRBV27 to TRBJ1-5, with 8 bases that match TRBD1. The DNA for the CDR3 is TGTGCCAGCAGTTTATATGGGACAGGCATTATGGAGCCCCAGCATTTT. Amino acids: CASSLYGTGIMEPQHF.